What follows is one T cell receptor beta chain and its context. Its antigen is not identified. Primers included in the PCR were 60 Vbeta and 13 Jbeta primers. Assay: immunoSEQ multiplex PCR; the TCRdb copy retains only in-frame clones and omits some. The sample includes about 94,000 clones, 78% of them seen just once. This entry is derived from a study of cytomegalovirus exposure and HLA in healthy donors. Points from the study as a whole: Per published accounts, TCR beta sequences correctly predicted the HLA-A and HLA-B alleles of most subjects. In terms of immune exposure information, only CMV serostatus was available.

There are 14 residues in the CDR3. Trimming stripped 1 base from V and 1 base from J, with 5 bases between. Germline CDR1 MNHEY, CDR2 SVGAGI. The rearrangement joins TRBV6-5 to TRBJ1-5; D is unclear. The origin of this receptor is a woman aged 55-70 years in good health and CMV-seronegative. Material: PBMCs. The chain's CDR3 is CASSYYPSNQPQHF. DNA of the CDR3: TGTGCCAGCAGTTACTATCCAAGCAATCAGCCCCAGCATTTT.